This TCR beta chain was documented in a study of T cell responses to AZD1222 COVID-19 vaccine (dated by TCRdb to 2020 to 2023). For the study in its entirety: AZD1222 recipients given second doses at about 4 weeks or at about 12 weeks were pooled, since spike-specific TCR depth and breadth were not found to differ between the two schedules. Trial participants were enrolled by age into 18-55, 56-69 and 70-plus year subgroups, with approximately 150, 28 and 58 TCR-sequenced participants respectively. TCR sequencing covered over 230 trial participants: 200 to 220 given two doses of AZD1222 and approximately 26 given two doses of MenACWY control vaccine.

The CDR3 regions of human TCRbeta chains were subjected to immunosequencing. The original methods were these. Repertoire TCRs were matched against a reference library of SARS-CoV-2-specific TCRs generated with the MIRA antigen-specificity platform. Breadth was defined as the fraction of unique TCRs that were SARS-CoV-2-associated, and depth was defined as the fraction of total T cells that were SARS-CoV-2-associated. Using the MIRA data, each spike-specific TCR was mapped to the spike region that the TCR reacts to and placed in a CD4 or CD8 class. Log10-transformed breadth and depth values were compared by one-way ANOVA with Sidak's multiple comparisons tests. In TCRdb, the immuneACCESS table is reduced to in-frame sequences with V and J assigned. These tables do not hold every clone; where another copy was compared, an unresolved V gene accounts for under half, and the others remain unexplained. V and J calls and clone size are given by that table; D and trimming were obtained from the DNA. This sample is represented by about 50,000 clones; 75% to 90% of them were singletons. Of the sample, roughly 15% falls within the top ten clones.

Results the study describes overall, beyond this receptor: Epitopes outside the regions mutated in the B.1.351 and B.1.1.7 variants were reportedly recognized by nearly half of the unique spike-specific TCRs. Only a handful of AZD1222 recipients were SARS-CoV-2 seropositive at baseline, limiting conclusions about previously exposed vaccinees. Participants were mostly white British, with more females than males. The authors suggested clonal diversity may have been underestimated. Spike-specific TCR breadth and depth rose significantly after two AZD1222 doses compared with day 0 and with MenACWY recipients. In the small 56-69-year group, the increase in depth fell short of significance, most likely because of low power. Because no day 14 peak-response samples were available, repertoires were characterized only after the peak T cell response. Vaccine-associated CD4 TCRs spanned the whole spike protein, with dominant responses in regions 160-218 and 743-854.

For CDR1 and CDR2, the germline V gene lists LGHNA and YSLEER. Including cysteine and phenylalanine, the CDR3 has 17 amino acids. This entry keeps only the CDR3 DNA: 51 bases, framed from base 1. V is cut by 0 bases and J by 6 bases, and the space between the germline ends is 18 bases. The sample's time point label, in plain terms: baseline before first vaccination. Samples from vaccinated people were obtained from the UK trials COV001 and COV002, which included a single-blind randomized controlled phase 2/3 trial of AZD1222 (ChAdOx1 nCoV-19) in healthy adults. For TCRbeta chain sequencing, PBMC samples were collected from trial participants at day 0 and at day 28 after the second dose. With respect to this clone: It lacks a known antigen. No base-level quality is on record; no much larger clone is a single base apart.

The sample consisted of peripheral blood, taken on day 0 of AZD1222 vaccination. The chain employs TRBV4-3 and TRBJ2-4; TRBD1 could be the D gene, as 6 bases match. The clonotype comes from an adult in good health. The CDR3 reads CASSQDPGHPLRNIQYF. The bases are TGCGCCAGCAGCCAAGACCCGGGACACCCCCTGAGAAACATTCAGTACTTC.